Listed here are 16 T cell receptor beta chains from one sample, sequenced in a study of molecular identifiers for immune sequencing clone quantification (dated by TCRdb to 2016 to 2019). Library preparation used PCR. The instrument was an Illumina HiSeq 4000. In TCRdb, the public reads were trimmed at Q25 with fastp and aligned with MiXCR, with productive beta chains retained. Rows are unified per CDR3 protein, each entry keeping the most common DNA and genes. The sample has some 650,000 distinct CDR3 sequences on record, 15% to 20% of them singletons. Of the sample, roughly 0.85% falls within the top ten clones. Sequenced input: naive CD8+ T cells from blood, with Jurkat cell RNA spiked in. The intended sense of this specimen's cell subset or site label: FACS-sorted CD8+CD4-CCR7+CD45RA+ naive T cells. Receptors were obtained from a human donor in good health. Some libraries in this study had Jurkat cell RNA spiked in.

At least ten counts were recorded for this clonotype. The chain joins TRBV6-5 to TRBJ2-7; D might be TRBD1 (5 bases). Trimming shortened V by 0 bases and J by 6 bases, and 9 bases separated the two germline ends. Looked up from germline, CDR1 is MNHEY and CDR2 is SVGAGI. This CDR3 is built from 13 residues. CDR3 region: CASSYSTDTEQYF. In nucleotides, the CDR3 is TGTGCCAGCAGTTACTCGACGGACACCGAGCAGTACTTC.

This clonotype was counted at least ten times. The rearrangement joins TRBV27 to TRBJ2-2; possible D gene TRBD1, 6 bases. This CDR3 has 17 residues. The germline V gene has CDR1 MNHEY and CDR2 SMNVEV (reference sequence). Trimming removed 5 bases at V and 0 bases at J, with 16 bases between. Here the CDR3 reads CASSPHRAQTNTGELFF. The CDR3 nucleotides read TGTGCCAGCAGTCCCCACAGGGCTCAAACGAACACCGGGGAGCTGTTTTTT.

This clonotype occurred many times. This chain uses TRBV29-1 with TRBJ2-2; D not certain. V lost 6 bases and J lost 5, with 7 bases in between. Germline CDR1 SQVTM, CDR2 ANQGSEA. The CDR3 runs 11 residues. The CDR3 DNA is TGCAGCGTCTTGCAAACCGGGGAGCTGTTTTTT. Translation gives CSVLQTGELFF.

Note on this clonotype: A single base separates this from a much larger clone, so it may be a read error. This sequence joins TRBV4-2 and TRBJ2-7; D may be TRBD2 (7 bases). This CDR3 region has 16 residues. Germline loops: CDR1 LGHNA, CDR2 YNFKEQ. V was cut by 4 bases and J by 3 bases, with 19 bases left in between. The CDR3 sequence: CASSPGRGAIYYEQYF. The DNA for the CDR3 is TGTGCCAGCAGCCCGGGACGGGGGGCCATCTACTACGAGCAGTACTTC.

This clonotype was detected ten times or more. The rearrangement links TRBV30 to TRBJ2-7; unclear D gene. The CDR3 contains 13 residues. V shed 0 bases and J shed 3 bases, with 9 bases lying between them. CDR1 GTSNPN and CDR2 SVGIG come from the germline V gene (reference sequence). The CDR3 DNA sequence: TGTGCCTGGAGTGTTGGGCCAATCTACGAGCAGTACTTC. Its protein is CAWSVGPIYEQYF.

This clonotype was detected only a few times. The chain joins TRBV29-1 to TRBJ2-1, with D unclear. Germline CDR1 reads SQVTM; CDR2 reads ANQGSEA. Trimming removed 7 bases from V and 6 bases from J, with 7 bases in between. The CDR3 runs 10 residues. CDR3 nucleotides: TGCAGCGGGGCTAGCAATGAGCAGTTCTTC. This translates into CSGASNEQFF.

With respect to this clonotype: A much larger clone lies a single base off, so this may be a read error. The V call is TRBV5-1, the J call TRBJ2-3, with 13 bases that match TRBD2. The CDR3 extends over 15 amino acids. Germline CDR1 reads SGHRS; CDR2 reads YFSETQ. CDR3 sequence reads: CASSQGLAGVDTLYF. The CDR3 nucleotides read TGCGCCAGCAGCCAAGGACTAGCGGGGGTGGATACGCTGTATTTT.

In its sample, this clonotype was seen a few times. The V call is TRBV28, the J call TRBJ2-7, with 8 positions matching TRBD1. This CDR3 has 12 amino acids. CDR1 MDHEN and CDR2 SYDVKM come from the germline V gene. Germline trimming cut 10 bases from V and 6 bases from J; bases unmatched to any gene: 8. CDR3 DNA: TGTGCCACTATAGACAGGGGAAGCGAGCAGTACTTC. Its translation is CATIDRGSEQYF.

There are many counts of this clonotype. The gene calls are TRBV7-9 and TRBJ1-1, with 9 bases that match TRBD1. Germline V gene sequence: CDR1 SEHNR, CDR2 FQNEAQ (reference sequence). The CDR3 loop spans 15 amino acids. The V segment lost 5 bases and the J segment 11 bases; nucleotides outside the gene matches: 15. The CDR3 loop reads CASSASTGGKGAAFF. The CDR3 coding sequence is TGTGCCAGCAGCGCATCGACAGGGGGAAAAGGGGCGGCTTTCTTT. Complete variable domain (other parts from reference TRBV7-9 and TRBJ1-1): DTGVSQNPRHKITKRGQNVTFRCDPISEHNRLYWYRQTLGQGPEFLTYFQNEAQLEKSRLLSDRFSAERPKGSFSTLEIQRTEQGDSAMYLCASSASTGGKGAAFFGQGTRLTVV.

Only a few counts were recorded for this clonotype. The gene calls are TRBV4-1 and TRBJ2-7; D is perhaps TRBD1 (6 bases). Per the germline V gene, CDR1 is MGHRA and CDR2 is YSYEKL. Trimming stripped 4 bases from V and 0 bases from J, with 10 bases between. The CDR3 is 14 residues long. The chain's CDR3 is CASSPRQDSYEQYF. CDR3 nucleotides: TGCGCCAGCAGCCCTCGACAGGACTCCTACGAGCAGTACTTC.

This clonotype has at least ten counts. V is TRBV6-2 or TRBV6-3 and J is TRBJ1-5; possibly TRBD1 for D (5 bases). V lost 2 bases, J lost 6 bases, and 11 bases lay in between. The CDR3 runs to 14 residues. CDR1 and CDR2 from the germline V gene are MNHEY and SVGEGT. Here the CDR3 reads CASSYNGGTQPQHF. Here the CDR3 DNA reads TGTGCCAGCAGTTACAACGGGGGTACTCAGCCCCAGCATTTT.

This clonotype was picked up many times. The chain combines TRBV27 with TRBJ1-1; no clear D. Germline loops: CDR1 MNHEY, CDR2 SMNVEV (reference sequence). The CDR3 has 14 residues. V lost 3 bases and J 3 bases, leaving 11 bases between the germline ends. CDR3 bases: TGTGCCAGCAGTTTTGTTTCTTCGGACACTGAAGCTTTCTTT. It translates to CASSFVSSDTEAFF.

This clonotype was observed many times. The gene calls are TRBV21-1 and TRBJ2-6; TRBD2 was called by the table and not checked on the DNA. TRBV21-1 is termed a pseudogene. CDR3 length: 20 residues. The DNA for the CDR3 is TGTGCCCTTTCCCCGCTGACACTCTCGGGTCGGGTCTCTGGGGCCAACGTCCTGACTTTC. Its translation is CALSPLTLSGRVSGANVLTF.

Ten or more counts support this clonotype. CDR3 in DNA: TGTGCCAGCAGCCTGGACAGGAGGAATGAGCAGTTCTTC. This sequence encodes CASSLDRRNEQFF. V usage is TRBV7-9 and J usage is TRBJ2-1, with 7 bases matching TRBD1. This CDR3 is built from 13 residues. Trimming removed 5 bases from V and 7 bases from J; junction bases left unmatched: 5. CDR1 SEHNR and CDR2 FQNEAQ come from the germline V gene (reference sequence).

This clonotype was counted ten times or more. The chain carries TRBV29-1 and TRBJ2-5; no clear D. V was clipped by 4 bases and J by 0 bases, with 15 bases between them. CDR3 length: 15 residues. Germline V gene data show CDR1 as SQVTM and CDR2 as ANQGSEA. In nucleotides, the CDR3 is TGCAGCGTTGTTGGGCATTCCCTCTACCAAGAGACCCAGTACTTC. Translated: CSVVGHSLYQETQYF.

The sample holds a few counts of this clonotype. A much larger clone lies a single base off, so this may be a read error. The conserved final phenylalanine or tryptophan is absent from the CDR3, which likely points to a read error. V is TRBV6-2 or TRBV6-3 and J is TRBJ2-3, with D possibly matching TRBD1 (6 bases). The CDR3 runs 13 residues. With 7 bases removed from V and 3 bases from J, the gap between germline ends came to 11 bases. CDR1 and CDR2 (germline): MNHEY, SVGEGT. The CDR3 protein is CASNLGGTDTQYL. CDR3 DNA sequence: TGTGCCAGCAATTTAGGGGGAACAGATACGCAGTATCTT.